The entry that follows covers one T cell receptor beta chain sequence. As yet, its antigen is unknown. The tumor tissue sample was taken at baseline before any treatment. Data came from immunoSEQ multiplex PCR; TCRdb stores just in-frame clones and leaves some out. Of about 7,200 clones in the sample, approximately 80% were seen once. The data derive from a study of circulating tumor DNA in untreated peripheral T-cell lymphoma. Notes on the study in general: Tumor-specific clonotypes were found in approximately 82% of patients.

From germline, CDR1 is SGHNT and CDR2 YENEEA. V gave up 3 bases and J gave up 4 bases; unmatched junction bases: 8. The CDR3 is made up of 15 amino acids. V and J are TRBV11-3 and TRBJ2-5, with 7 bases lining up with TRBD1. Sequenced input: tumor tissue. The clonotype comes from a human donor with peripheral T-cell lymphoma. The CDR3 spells CASSFLGGAGETQYF. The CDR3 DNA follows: TGTGCCAGCAGCTTTTTAGGGGGCGCGGGAGAGACCCAGTACTTC.